This TCR beta chain derives from a study of beta chain features in type 1 diabetes (dated by TCRdb to between 2017 and 2018). About the investigation overall: Mean age, gender distribution, total cell number and subset yield were not different between patients and healthy donors. A total of roughly 98,000,000 sorted cells were examined across all samples, and RNA yield correlated strongly with the number of cells per subset. The study compared the TCRB repertoires of sorted circulating CD4+ T cell subsets in recently diagnosed type 1 diabetes patients with those in matched healthy donors. Regulatory and stem cell-like memory subsets were isolated from only 8 patients and roughly 8 healthy donors, whereas naive and central memory subsets came from all 30 or so donors.

Broad study findings and their caveats: Because cDNA was sequenced instead of genomic DNA, highly expressing activated cells could be over-represented, though the groups showed no difference in activation or CD3 levels. Naive, central memory and regulatory TCRB repertoires appeared more similar among patients than among healthy donors. At VDJ recombination sites, type 1 diabetes patients had fewer insertions and more deleted nucleotides, which implies abnormalities in thymic rearrangement. Type 1 diabetes patients showed a moderate but significant shortening of TCRB CDR3 length in all four CD4+ subsets. PCR may preferentially amplify shorter templates, but because patient and control samples were amplified and corrected together, any resulting skew would affect both groups equally. Because small numbers of individuals were included in the HLA sub-analyses, any influence of HLA type on TCRB rearrangement was left unresolved.

The entire isolated RNA was reverse transcribed using the High Capacity cDNA Reverse Transcription Kit, and thus expressed TCRB transcripts were sequenced. Deep immunoSEQ sequencing was applied to naive, central memory and regulatory T cell samples, giving an average of roughly 3.5 million total reads per sample. After sorted cells were lysed in RLT buffer, RNA was extracted with DNase-treated RNeasy Micro or Mini kits, with the choice depending on cell number. Each cell subset was processed separately to prevent cross-contamination, with patient and healthy donor samples processed together. The immunoSEQ multiplex PCR was used to amplify TCRB sequences from cDNA, yielding 87-bp fragments that span the CDR3 region. Amplicons were sequenced on the Illumina HiSeq platform. For the original study's pipeline: Synthetic template baselines were used to correct PCR bias computationally, reads within Hamming distance 2 were collapsed together, and singletons that could not be merged were discarded. Reads were aligned to IMGT to assign V, D and J genes, CDR3 length, and insertions or deletions at six rearrangement sites. Within each subset, clonotype counts were normalized to sorted cell number, after which true diversity and Gini coefficients were computed with the tcR R package. The overlap coefficient, calculated on TCRB nucleotide sequences, was used to measure repertoire sharing. Out-of-frame TCRB sequences from naive cells were analyzed as a proxy for the pre-selection repertoire. TCRdb obtained this table from immuneACCESS and retained in-frame rearrangements with V and J assigned. These tables miss some clones; where compared with another copy, unresolved V genes account for less than half of the shortfall, and the remainder is unexplained. D and trimming were read from the DNA, whereas the V and J calls and clone size are those reported in that table. Recorded for this sample are under 500,000 clones; 30% of them occurred a single time. 0.06% to 0.07% of the sample rests with the top ten.

From each donor, a single peripheral blood sample of 95 to 150 mL on average was drawn into heparinised tubes. Naive, central memory, regulatory and stem cell-like memory CD4+ T cells were sorted on a BD FACSAria II using a panel including CD45RO, CCR7, CD25, CD127, CD95 and CD27. Every sorted population had a purity above 98%. PBMCs were isolated right away by Lymphoprep density gradient centrifugation and were stained directly, without culture. Samples were stained and sorted in pairs, with one healthy donor and one patient per experiment, so that batch effects were minimized. As encoded in the germline V gene (reference sequence), CDR1 is DFQATT while CDR2 is SNEGSKA. From the cysteine up to the phenylalanine, the CDR3 has a length of 10 residues. Only the CDR3 region is kept as DNA, spanning 30 bases read in frame from base 1. The trim is 0 bases for V and 8 bases for J, with a gap of 2 bases between the germline ends.

About this clone itself: The clone's antigen remains unknown. There are no base qualities to consult, and no much larger clone falls within one base. The same CDR3 arises from other DNA sequences in this sample as well.

This sequence was found in a man aged 18 to 29 in good health. Sample: naive CD4+ T cells from blood. The sample's cell subset or site label, decoded: true naive CD4+ T cells. Here the chain combines TRBV20-1 and TRBJ2-1, with the D gene not clear enough to name. The CDR3 region reads CSARDYEQFF. In nucleotides, the sequence is TGCAGTGCTAGAGATTATGAGCAGTTCTTC.